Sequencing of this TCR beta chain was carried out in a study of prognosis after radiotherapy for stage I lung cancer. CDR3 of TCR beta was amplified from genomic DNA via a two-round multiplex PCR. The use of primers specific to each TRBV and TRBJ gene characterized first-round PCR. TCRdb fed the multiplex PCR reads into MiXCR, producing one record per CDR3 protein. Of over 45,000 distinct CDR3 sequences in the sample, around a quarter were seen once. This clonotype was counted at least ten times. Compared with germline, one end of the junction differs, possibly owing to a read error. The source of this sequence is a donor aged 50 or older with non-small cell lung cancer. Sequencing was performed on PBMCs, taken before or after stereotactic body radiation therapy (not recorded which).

The CDR3 DNA reads as TGTGCTAGCAGCCCCTCGGGAGGAGAGACCCAGTACTTC. Encoded protein: CASSPSGGETQYF. The chain combines TRBV7-7 with TRBJ2-5; TRBD2 aligns across 7 bases. Germline CDR1 SSHAT, CDR2 FNYEAQ (reference sequence). The CDR3 spans 13 residues.